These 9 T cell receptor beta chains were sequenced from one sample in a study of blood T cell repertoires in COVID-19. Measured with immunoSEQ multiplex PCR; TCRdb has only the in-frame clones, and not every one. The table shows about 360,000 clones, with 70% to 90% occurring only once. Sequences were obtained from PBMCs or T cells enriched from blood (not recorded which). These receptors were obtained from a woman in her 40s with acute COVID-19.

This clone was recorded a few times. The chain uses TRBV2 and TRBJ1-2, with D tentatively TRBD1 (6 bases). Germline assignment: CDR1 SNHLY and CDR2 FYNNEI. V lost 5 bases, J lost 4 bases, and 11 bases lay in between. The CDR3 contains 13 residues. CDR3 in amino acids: CASSRDRIYGYTF. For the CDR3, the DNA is TGTGCCAGCAGTCGAGACAGGATCTATGGCTACACCTTC. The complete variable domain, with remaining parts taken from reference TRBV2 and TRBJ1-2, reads EPEVTQTPSHQVTQMGQEVILRCVPISNHLYFYWYRQILGQKVEFLVSFYNNEISEKSEIFDDQFSVERPDGSNFTLKIRSTKLEDSAMYFCASSRDRIYGYTFGSGTRLTVV.

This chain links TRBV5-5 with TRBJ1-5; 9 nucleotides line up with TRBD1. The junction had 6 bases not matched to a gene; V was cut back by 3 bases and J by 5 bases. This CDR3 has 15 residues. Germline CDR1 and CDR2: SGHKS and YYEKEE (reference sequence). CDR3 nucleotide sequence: TGTGCCAGCAGCTCCGGGACAGGGTTCGATCAGCCCCAGCATTTT. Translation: CASSSGTGFDQPQHF.

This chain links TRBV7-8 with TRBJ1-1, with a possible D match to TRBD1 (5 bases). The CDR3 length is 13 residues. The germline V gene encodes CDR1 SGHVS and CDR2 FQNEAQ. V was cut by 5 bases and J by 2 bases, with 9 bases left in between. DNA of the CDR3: TGTGCCAGCAGCCTAGACAGTAACACTGAAGCTTTCTTT. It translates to CASSLDSNTEAFF.

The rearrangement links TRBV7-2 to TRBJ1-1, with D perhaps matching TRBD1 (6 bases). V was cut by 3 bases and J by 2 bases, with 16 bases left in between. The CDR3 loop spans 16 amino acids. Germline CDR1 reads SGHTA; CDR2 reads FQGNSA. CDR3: CASSLWGPGRNTEAFF. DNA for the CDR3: TGTGCCAGCAGCTTGTGGGGGCCCGGAAGAAACACTGAAGCTTTCTTT.

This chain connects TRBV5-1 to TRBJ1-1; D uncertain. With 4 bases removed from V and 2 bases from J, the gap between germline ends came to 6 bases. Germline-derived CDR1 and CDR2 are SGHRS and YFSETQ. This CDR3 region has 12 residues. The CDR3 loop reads CASSTTNTEAFF. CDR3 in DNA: TGCGCCAGCAGCACGACTAACACTGAAGCTTTCTTT.

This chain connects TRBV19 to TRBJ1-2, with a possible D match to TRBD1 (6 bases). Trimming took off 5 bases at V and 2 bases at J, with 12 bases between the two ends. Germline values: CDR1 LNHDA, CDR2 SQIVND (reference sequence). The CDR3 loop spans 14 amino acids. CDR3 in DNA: TGTGCCAGTAGTGTCAGGACAGTCAACTATGGCTACACCTTC. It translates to CASSVRTVNYGYTF.

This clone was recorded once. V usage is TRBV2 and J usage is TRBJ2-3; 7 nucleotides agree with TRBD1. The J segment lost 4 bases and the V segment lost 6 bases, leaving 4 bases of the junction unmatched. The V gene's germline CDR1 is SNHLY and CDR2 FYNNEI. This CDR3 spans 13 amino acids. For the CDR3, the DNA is TGTGCCAGCAGGGTAGGGGGCTCAGATACGCAGTATTTT. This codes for CASRVGGSDTQYF.

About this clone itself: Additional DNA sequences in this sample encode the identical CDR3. In nucleotides, the CDR3 is TGTGCCAGCAGCATTGGGACAGCTAACTATGGCTACACCTTC. Translation: CASSIGTANYGYTF. The chain combines TRBV9 with TRBJ1-2; 7 nucleotides agree with TRBD1. The CDR3 totals 14 residues. CDR1 and CDR2 (germline): SGDLS, YYNGEE. V shed 4 bases, J shed 0 bases, and the junction held 3 bases outside the gene matches.

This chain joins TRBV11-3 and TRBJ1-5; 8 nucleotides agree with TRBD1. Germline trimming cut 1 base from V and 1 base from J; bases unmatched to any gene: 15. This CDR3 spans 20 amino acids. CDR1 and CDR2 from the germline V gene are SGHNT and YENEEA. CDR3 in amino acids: CASSLGRGRQGAGSNQPQHF. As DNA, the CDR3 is TGTGCCAGCAGCTTAGGGCGGGGTCGGCAGGGGGCCGGGAGCAATCAGCCCCAGCATTTT.